This is a list of T cell receptor beta chains from one sample in a study of control samples from healthy donors and cancer patients. Clones were read by immunoSEQ multiplex PCR, and TCRdb kept only the in-frame ones, dropping some. The table includes about 30,000 clones, about 82% detected once. Sequenced input: PBMCs. The receptors here all came from a woman in her sixties with head and neck cancer. CDR3s include the opening cysteine and the closing phenylalanine or tryptophan. D genes are given only for firm matches. Clone sizes are given selectively: once, few, many, or a class where the clone is expanded.

v_gene	abundance	d_gene	j_gene	CDR3nt	CDR3aa
TRBV3-1/TRBV3-2	NA	TRBD2	TRBJ2-7	TGTGCCAGCAGCCAAGAGGGTAGCGGGAGGTGGAACGAGCAGTACTTC	CASSQEGSGRWNEQYF
TRBV12-3/TRBV12-4	NA	TRBD1	TRBJ1-2	TGTGCCAGCAGGTCGGGGACAGACTATGGCTACACCTTC	CASRSGTDYGYTF
TRBV30	NA	TRBD1	TRBJ1-5	TGTGCCTGGAGTGCGGACAGGGGCAATCAGCCCCAGCATTTT	CAWSADRGNQPQHF
TRBV4-3	NA	TRBD2	TRBJ2-7	TGCGCCAGCAGCCCTTATACTAGCGACACTTCCTACGAGCAGTACTTC	CASSPYTSDTSYEQYF
TRBV7-9	NA	TRBD1	TRBJ2-7	TGTGCCAGCAGTAATCGGGACAGTGGTCTCGAGCAGTACTTC	CASSNRDSGLEQYF
TRBV4-1	medium-sized	TRBD1	TRBJ2-7	TGCGCCAGCAGCCAAGGGGCAGCGGCCAGGGGGGAGCAGTACTTC	CASSQGAAARGEQYF
TRBV18	once	TRBD1	TRBJ1-2	TGTGCCAGCTCACCCGGACAGGGGATAAACTATGGCTACACCTTC	CASSPGQGINYGYTF
TRBV27	NA	NA	TRBJ1-2	TGTGCCAGCAGTTTAAGGGATCCGACAGGCTATGGCTACACCTTC	CASSLRDPTGYGYTF
TRBV12-3/TRBV12-4	NA	NA	TRBJ2-7	TGTGCCAGCAGCTCAGTCCCCTGGGAGCAGTACTTC	CASSSVPWEQYF
TRBV19	once	TRBD1	TRBJ2-1	TGTGCCAGTAGTCCCTTGGGACAGGGACGGGGTGAGCAGTTCTTC	CASSPLGQGRGEQFF
TRBV28	once	NA	TRBJ1-4	TGTGCCGCCAGCAGAGGGGCAACTAATGAAAAACTGTTTTTT	CAASRGATNEKLFF
TRBV6-2/TRBV6-3	NA	NA	TRBJ2-3	TGTGCCAGCAGCTTTCGACAGATAAACACAGATACGCAGTATTTT	CASSFRQINTDTQYF
TRBV10-2	NA	TRBD1	TRBJ1-2	TGCGCCAGTCGAGACAGGGACCAATCTAACTATGGCTACACCTTC	CASRDRDQSNYGYTF
TRBV27	NA	TRBD1	TRBJ2-1	TGTGCCAGCAGTTTAATCCAGGGGGCCTACAATGAGCAGTTCTTC	CASSLIQGAYNEQFF
TRBV7-9	few	NA	TRBJ2-5	TGTGCCAGCAGCCCAGGGGCGAGGAGGGTGGCGAAGACCCAGTACTTC	CASSPGARRVAKTQYF
TRBV7-9	NA	NA	TRBJ2-5	TGTGCCAGCAGCTTAGGAGGCAGGGGAATCCAAGAGACCCAGTACTTC	CASSLGGRGIQETQYF
TRBV5-4	NA	TRBD2	TRBJ2-2	TGTGCCAGCAGCCTGGATATAGCGGGAACTGGCACCGGGGAGCTGTTTTTT	CASSLDIAGTGTGELFF
TRBV5-1	NA	NA	TRBJ1-1	TGCGCCAGCAGCTTGACAGGGAACACTGAAGCTTTCTTT	CASSLTGNTEAFF
TRBV2	NA	NA	TRBJ2-7	TGTGCCAGCAGTGAAAGCTACAGCGGCGAGCAGTACTTC	CASSESYSGEQYF
TRBV19	NA	NA	TRBJ1-5	TGTGCCAGTAGTATGCAAGGGGGTGGCAATCAGCCCCAGCATTTT	CASSMQGGGNQPQHF